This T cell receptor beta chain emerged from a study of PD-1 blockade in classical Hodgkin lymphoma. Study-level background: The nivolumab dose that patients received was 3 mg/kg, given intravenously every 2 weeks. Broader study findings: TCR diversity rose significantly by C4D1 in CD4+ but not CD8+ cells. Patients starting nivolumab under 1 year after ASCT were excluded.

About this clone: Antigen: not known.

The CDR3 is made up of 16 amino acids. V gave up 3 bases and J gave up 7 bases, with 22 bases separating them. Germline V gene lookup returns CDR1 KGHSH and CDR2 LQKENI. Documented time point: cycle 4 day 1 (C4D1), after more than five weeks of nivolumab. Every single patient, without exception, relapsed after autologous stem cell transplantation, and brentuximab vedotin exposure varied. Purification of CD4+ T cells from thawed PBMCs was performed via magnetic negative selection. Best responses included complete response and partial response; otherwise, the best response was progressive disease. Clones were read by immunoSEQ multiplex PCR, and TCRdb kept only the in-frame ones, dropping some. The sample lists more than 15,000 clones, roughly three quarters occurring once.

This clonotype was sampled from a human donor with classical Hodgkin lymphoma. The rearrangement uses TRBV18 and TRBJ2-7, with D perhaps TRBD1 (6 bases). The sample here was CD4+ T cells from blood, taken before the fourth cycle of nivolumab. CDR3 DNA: TGTGCCAGCTCACCCGATACACCGGGACACCTACGAGAGCAGTACTTC. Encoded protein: CASSPDTPGHLREQYF. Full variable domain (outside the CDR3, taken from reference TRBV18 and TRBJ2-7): NAGVMQNPRHLVRRRGQEARLRCSPMKGHSHVYWYRQLPEEGLKFMVYLQKENIIDESGMPKERFSAEFPKEGPSILRIQQVVRGDSAAYFCASSPDTPGHLREQYFGPGTRLTVT.